A single TCR beta chain is shown here with its context. Antigen unknown. TCRdb redid the calling of the RT-PCR reads with MiXCR, one entry per CDR3 protein. The top ten clones hold 7.6% of a sample with roughly 630,000 distinct CDR3 sequences, around 15% of them seen once. The data derive from a study of response to subunit inactivated influenza vaccine. Findings and limits, study-wide: The authors suggested that few new T cells are recruited per seasonal influenza vaccination.

Germline loops: CDR1 DFQATT, CDR2 SNEGSKA (reference sequence). The trim removed 6 bases at V and 9 bases at J, leaving 14 bases unmatched. CDR3 length equals 15 residues. This chain connects TRBV20-1 to TRBJ2-1, with 10 bases identical to TRBD2. The sequence derives from a man aged 45-60 years who received an inactivated influenza vaccine. The sample here was PBMCs from blood, taken less than 15 days before vaccination. The CDR3 DNA reads TGCAGTGCCCGGGGGCTAGCGGGGGCATACGGTGAGCAGTTCTTC. This sequence encodes CSARGLAGAYGEQFF.